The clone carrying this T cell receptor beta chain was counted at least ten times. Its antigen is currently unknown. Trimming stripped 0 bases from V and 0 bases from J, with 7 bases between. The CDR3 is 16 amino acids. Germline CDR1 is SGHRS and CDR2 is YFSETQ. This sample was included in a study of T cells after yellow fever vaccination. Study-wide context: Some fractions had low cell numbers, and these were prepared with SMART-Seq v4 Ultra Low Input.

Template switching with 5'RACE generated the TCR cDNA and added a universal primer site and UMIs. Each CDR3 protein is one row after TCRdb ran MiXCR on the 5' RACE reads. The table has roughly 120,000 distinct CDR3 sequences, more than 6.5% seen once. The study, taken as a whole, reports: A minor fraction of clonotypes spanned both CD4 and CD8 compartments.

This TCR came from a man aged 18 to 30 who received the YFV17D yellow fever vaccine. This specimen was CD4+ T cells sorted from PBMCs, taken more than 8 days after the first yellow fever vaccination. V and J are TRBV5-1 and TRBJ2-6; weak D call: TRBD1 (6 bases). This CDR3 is CASSLGQASGANVLTF. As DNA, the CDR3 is TGCGCCAGCAGCTTGGGACAGGCCTCTGGGGCCAACGTCCTGACTTTC.